This T cell receptor (beta chain) was identified during a study of cytomegalovirus exposure and HLA in healthy donors. Study information: Earlier, 117 million unique TCR beta sequences were recovered from roughly 180 million T cells by an analysis.

A note on this clone: Its cognate antigen is unknown.

Though nominally healthy at sampling, donors likely had unrecorded immune exposures. Whole-study findings and limits: A later analysis by the authors found several of the most significant clusters apparently linked to common viral pathogens.

This PCR relied on a set of 60 Vbeta primers and 13 Jbeta primers. TCRdb keeps only in-frame clones here, not all; method: immunoSEQ multiplex PCR. This table holds roughly 62,000 clones. Germline CDR1 is SNHLY and CDR2 is FYNNEI. This CDR3 contains 13 residues. Trimming took 8 bases from V and 14 from J, leaving 19 bases between them. The chain links TRBV2 to TRBJ1-6; tentatively, D is TRBD1 (5 bases). The sequencing sample was made of PBMCs. This clonotype originated in a male donor in good health and CMV-seronegative. The CDR3 loop reads CASLRQGGSALHF. In DNA form, the CDR3 reads TGTGCCAGCTTGCGGCAGGGAGGATCGGCCCTCCACTTT.